The 9 T cell receptor beta chains given below trace back to one sample, sequenced in a study of response to subunit inactivated influenza vaccine. Via MiXCR, TCRdb re-called the RT-PCR reads, giving one row per CDR3 protein. The table shows about 520,000 distinct CDR3 sequences, with 25% occurring only once. Sequencing was performed on CD4+ T cells sorted from PBMCs, taken roughly 5 days after vaccination. The receptor source for this set is a man aged 45 to 65 who received an inactivated influenza vaccine.

There are many counts of this clonotype. The CDR3 loop reads CASSLGDYNNEQFF. CDR3 nucleotide sequence: TGTGCCAGCAGCTTAGGGGACTATAACAATGAGCAGTTCTTC. This sequence joins TRBV7-2 and TRBJ2-1, with 7 nucleotides matching TRBD2. Germline V gene data show CDR1 as SGHTA and CDR2 as FQGNSA. V lost 1 base and J lost 5; bases outside the gene matches: 2. The CDR3 extends over 14 amino acids. The full variable domain, its missing parts supplied by reference TRBV7-2 and TRBJ2-1, is GAGVSQSPSNKVTEKGKDVELRCDPISGHTALYWYRQSLGQGLEFLIYFQGNSAPDKSGLPSDRFSAERTGGSVSTLTIQRTQQEDSAVYLCASSLGDYNNEQFFGPGTRLTVL.

This rearrangement joins TRBV12-3 or TRBV12-4 to TRBJ1-1; weak D call: TRBD1 (6 bases). Trimming stripped 5 bases from V and 5 bases from J, with 15 bases between. The length of the CDR3 is 14 residues. The CDR3 region is CASSGGREGTEAFF. CDR3 DNA: TGTGCCAGCAGTGGGGGCCGGGAGGGGACTGAAGCTTTCTTT.

The V and J genes are TRBV20-1 and TRBJ2-7, with 9 bases identical to TRBD1. Germline CDR1 reads DFQATT; CDR2 reads SNEGSKA (reference sequence). The CDR3 is 14 amino acids. With 4 bases clipped from V and 5 bases from J, the junction kept 9 bases outside the gene matches. In DNA, the CDR3 is TGCAGTGCTATTAGGGGACAGGGATTCCACGAGCAGTACTTC. Protein sequence: CSAIRGQGFHEQYF.

This clonotype was seen only a few times. This chain joins TRBV7-2 and TRBJ1-4; 7 bases align to TRBD1. This CDR3 comprises 14 residues. V was clipped by 5 bases and J by 6 bases; unmatched bases: 6. From germline, CDR1 is SGHTA and CDR2 FQGNSA. CDR3 amino acids: CASSPGGDYEKLFF. CDR3 in DNA: TGTGCCAGCAGCCCAGGGGGAGACTATGAAAAACTGTTTTTT.

This clonotype has more than one count but fewer than ten. Since a much larger clone is just one base distant, this may be a read error. The rearrangement uses TRBV9 and TRBJ2-1; D might be TRBD2 (6 bases). Germline-derived CDR1 and CDR2 are SGDLS and YYNGEE. The CDR3 has 16 amino acids. Between the trimmed V and J ends, which lost 0 bases and 0 bases, there was a span of 10 bases. The CDR3 sequence: CASSVGHGSSYNEQFF. The CDR3 DNA is TGTGCCAGCAGCGTAGGGCACGGGAGCTCCTACAATGAGCAGTTCTTC.

This clonotype was found many times. The chain couples TRBV7-3 to TRBJ2-2, with a weak D call TRBD1 (6 bases). CDR1 and CDR2 from the germline V gene are SGHTA and FQGTGA. CDR3 length: 16 amino acids. V was cut by 1 base and J by 5 bases, with 14 bases left in between. The CDR3 reads CASSLMGRGGTGELFF. CDR3 nucleotides: TGTGCCAGCAGCTTAATGGGCAGGGGCGGAACCGGGGAGCTGTTTTTT.

This clonotype was observed a handful of times. CDR3 protein: CASSLEGHPNYGYTF. In DNA, the CDR3 is TGTGCCAGCAGCTTAGAGGGACATCCTAACTATGGCTACACCTTC. The chain employs TRBV11-2 and TRBJ1-2; D may be TRBD1 (6 bases). This CDR3 region has 15 residues. Germline V CDR1 and CDR2: SGHAT, FQNNGV. Trimming took off 0 bases at V and 0 bases at J, with 8 bases between the two ends.

The chain is built from TRBV5-1 and TRBJ2-3; D remains unclear. With 1 base removed from V and 2 bases from J, the gap between germline ends came to 5 bases. This CDR3 has 13 amino acids. The V gene's germline CDR1 is SGHRS and CDR2 YFSETQ. The DNA for the CDR3 is TGCGCCAGCAGCTTGTCGGTCACAGATACGCAGTATTTT. As protein: CASSLSVTDTQYF.

This clonotype was detected many times. This chain joins TRBV6-1 and TRBJ1-5; D is ambiguous. CDR3 size: 15 residues. The V gene lost 4 bases and the J gene lost 9 bases, with 19 bases spanning the gap. CDR1 is MNHNS, CDR2 SASEGT, per germline. The CDR3 loop reads CASSAPTRAARPQHF. CDR3 coding DNA: TGTGCCAGCAGTGCCCCTACTAGGGCCGCACGGCCCCAGCATTTT.